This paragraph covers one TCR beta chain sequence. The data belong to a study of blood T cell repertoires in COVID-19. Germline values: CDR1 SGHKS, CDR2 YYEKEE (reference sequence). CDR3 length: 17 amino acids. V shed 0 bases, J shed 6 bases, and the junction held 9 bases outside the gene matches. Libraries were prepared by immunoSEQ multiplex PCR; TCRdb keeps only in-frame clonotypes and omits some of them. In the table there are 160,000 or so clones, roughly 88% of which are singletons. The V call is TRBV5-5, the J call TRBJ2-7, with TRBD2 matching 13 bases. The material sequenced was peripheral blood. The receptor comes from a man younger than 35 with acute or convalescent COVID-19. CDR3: CASSLGLAGGSSAEQYF. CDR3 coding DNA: TGTGCCAGCAGCTTGGGACTAGCGGGAGGCTCCTCCGCCGAGCAGTACTTC.